The 10 T cell receptor beta chains below were found in one sample sequenced in a study of shared clonotypes between healthy human individuals. The repertoire was sequenced with immunoSEQ multiplex PCR; TCRdb's copy has only in-frame clones and lacks some. The table includes a few million clones, more than 80% detected once. Sequenced sample: naive CD4+ T cells sorted from blood. Indicated subset: CD45RA+ positively selected. These receptors came from a man younger than 35 in good health.

The V call is TRBV5-1, the J call TRBJ1-6, with D perhaps matching TRBD1 (5 bases). The CDR3 has 15 residues. The V gene lost 1 base and the J gene lost 10 bases, with 15 bases spanning the gap. Germline values: CDR1 SGHRS, CDR2 YFSETQ. CDR3 sequence: CASSLLQGGESPLHF. The CDR3 DNA sequence: TGCGCCAGCAGCTTGCTCCAGGGTGGGGAATCACCCCTCCACTTT.

The V and J genes are TRBV10-3 and TRBJ2-3; D is tentatively TRBD1 or TRBD2 (6 bases each). Germline CDR1 and CDR2: ENHRY and SYGVKD. This CDR3 contains 14 residues. Trimming removed 8 bases from V and 5 bases from J, with 17 bases in between. The CDR3 loop reads CAISEGGPGDTQYF. For the CDR3, the DNA is TGTGCCATCTCCGAAGGGGGGCCGGGAGATACGCAGTATTTT.

This clone came up once. V is TRBV6-5 and J is TRBJ2-2; TRBD2 matches at 10 bases. Germline values: CDR1 MNHEY, CDR2 SVGAGI. The length of the CDR3 is 16 residues. After removal of 0 bases from V and 4 bases from J, the junction contained 2 bases not matched to a gene. The CDR3 loop is CASSYSGLAATGELFF. CDR3 DNA: TGTGCCAGCAGTTACTCCGGACTAGCGGCCACCGGGGAGCTGTTTTTT.

The chain couples TRBV5-1 to TRBJ2-1; possibly TRBD2 for D (6 bases). V was cut by 6 bases and J by 2 bases, with 15 bases left in between. CDR3 length: 15 residues. Germline V gives CDR1 SGHRS, CDR2 YFSETQ. CDR3 bases: TGCGCCAGCACCGTAGCTGGAGGGCCCTACAATGAGCAGTTCTTC. As protein: CASTVAGGPYNEQFF.

This chain connects TRBV7-9 to TRBJ2-7, with a possible D match to TRBD2 (6 bases). The germline V gene encodes CDR1 SEHNR and CDR2 FQNEAQ (reference sequence). The CDR3 is made up of 14 amino acids. Between the trimmed V and J ends, which lost 3 bases and 2 bases, there was a span of 11 bases. The CDR3 loop is CASSFRGGPYEQYF. CDR3 DNA: TGTGCCAGCAGCTTTCGTGGAGGGCCCTACGAGCAGTACTTC.

V and J are TRBV5-1 and TRBJ1-4, with no clear D. The CDR3 has 13 residues. V lost 4 bases and J 5 bases, leaving 9 bases between the germline ends. The V gene's germline CDR1 is SGHRS and CDR2 YFSETQ. The CDR3 here is CASSRSKNEKLFF. Written as DNA, the CDR3 is TGCGCCAGCAGCCGGAGTAAGAATGAAAAACTGTTTTTT.

The chain employs TRBV11-2 and TRBJ1-6, with D tentatively TRBD1 (5 bases). V was cut by 4 bases and J by 7 bases, with 14 bases left in between. Germline CDR1 SGHAT, CDR2 FQNNGV. This CDR3 region has 15 residues. The CDR3 sequence is CASSSRVGSNSPLHF. The CDR3 nucleotides read TGTGCCAGCAGCTCCAGGGTCGGCTCGAATTCACCCCTCCACTTT.

Notes on this clone: The junction and the germline gene differ at one end; a read error may be behind it. The chain combines TRBV7-2 with TRBJ2-7; the match to TRBD2 covers 12 bases. The CDR3 runs to 15 residues. Germline CDR1 is SGHTA and CDR2 is FQGNSA. In DNA form, the CDR3 reads TGTGCCAGCAGCCTACTGGCCGGACTAGCGGGGTCGATTGACTTC. As protein: CASSLLAGLAGSIDF.

This sequence joins TRBV30 and TRBJ2-7; weak D call: TRBD1 (6 bases). V was shortened by 3 bases and J by 0 bases, with 12 bases between the two germline ends. The CDR3 contains 14 residues. Germline lookup yields CDR1 GTSNPN and CDR2 SVGIG (reference sequence). Written as DNA, the CDR3 is TGTGCCTGGAGGGATACAGGGAGCTCCTACGAGCAGTACTTC. Translated, it gives CAWRDTGSSYEQYF.

The chain employs TRBV5-5 and TRBJ1-2; weak D call: TRBD1 (6 bases). V lost 4 bases and J lost 5, with 21 bases in between. The germline V gene has CDR1 SGHKS and CDR2 YYEKEE (reference sequence). CDR3 length: 16 residues. As DNA, the CDR3 is TGTGCCAGCAGCCGCCTGAGTCAGGGGCTGAAATATGGCTACACCTTC. Translated, it gives CASSRLSQGLKYGYTF.